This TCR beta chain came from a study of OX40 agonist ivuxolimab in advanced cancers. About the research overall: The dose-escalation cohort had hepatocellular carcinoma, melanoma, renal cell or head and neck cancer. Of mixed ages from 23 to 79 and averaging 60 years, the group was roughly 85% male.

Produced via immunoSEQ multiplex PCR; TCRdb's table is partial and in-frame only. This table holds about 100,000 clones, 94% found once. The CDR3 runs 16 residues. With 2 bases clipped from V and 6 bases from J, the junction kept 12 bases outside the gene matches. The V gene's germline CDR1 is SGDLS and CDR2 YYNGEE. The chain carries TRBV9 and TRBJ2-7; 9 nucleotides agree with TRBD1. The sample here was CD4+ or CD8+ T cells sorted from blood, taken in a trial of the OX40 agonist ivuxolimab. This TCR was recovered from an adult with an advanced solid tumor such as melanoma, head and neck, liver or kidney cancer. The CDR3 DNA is TGTGCCAGCAGCGTGGATTTAGGACAGGGGTTAGGCGAGCAGTACTTC. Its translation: CASSVDLGQGLGEQYF.